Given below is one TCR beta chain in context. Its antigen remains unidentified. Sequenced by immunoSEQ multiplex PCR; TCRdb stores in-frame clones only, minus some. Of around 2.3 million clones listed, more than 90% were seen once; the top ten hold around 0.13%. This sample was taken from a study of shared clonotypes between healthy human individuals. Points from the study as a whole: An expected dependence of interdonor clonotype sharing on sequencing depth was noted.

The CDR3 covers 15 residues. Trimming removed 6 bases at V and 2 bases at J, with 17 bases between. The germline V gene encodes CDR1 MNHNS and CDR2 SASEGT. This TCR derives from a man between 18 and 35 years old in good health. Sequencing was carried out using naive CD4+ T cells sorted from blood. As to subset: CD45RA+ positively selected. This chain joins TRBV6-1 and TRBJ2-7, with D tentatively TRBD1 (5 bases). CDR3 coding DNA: TGTGCCAGCAGCCGACAGACGTTGGGTCCCTACGAGCAGTACTTC. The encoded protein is CASSRQTLGPYEQYF.